This T cell receptor (beta chain) was sequenced during a study of blood T cell repertoires in COVID-19 (dated by TCRdb to about 2020). Regarding the complete study: Collaborator samples came from the United States, Italy and Spain and covered acute and convalescent phases of COVID-19. The material from the prospective study consisted of cDNA or gDNA derived from T cells, B-cell-depleted T cells, or PBMCs. The dataset comprised deeply sampled blood TCRbeta repertoires from subjects exposed to, actively infected with, or recovered from COVID-19. The repertoires were released in a freely available public database intended as a resource for research on the immune response to SARS-CoV-2. The samples were drawn from the first 160 participants of the ongoing ImmuneRACE study and from under 1,500 subjects provided by 6 global collaborators. The sample metadata nearly always contained a de-identified subject ID, COVID-19 status, age in years and sex. Where available, HLA class I and class II types were taken from metadata supplied by the sample provider and were not determined by assay-based typing.

Trimming accounts for 1 base at V and 0 bases at J, while the number of junction bases matched to no gene is 8. The CDR3 goes from the cysteine to the phenylalanine over 17 residues. Only the CDR3 part of the read is kept: 51 bases, read in frame from the first base. CDR1 and CDR2 (MNHNS, SASEGT) derive from the germline V gene. TCRbeta CDR3 regions were amplified from genomic DNA using the immunoSEQ Assay, a bias-controlled multiplex PCR. In the authors' own workflow: The number of nucleated cells in each sample was estimated from the amplification of reference gene primers within the assay. Sequence reads were collapsed and filtered to measure the absolute abundance of every unique TCRbeta CDR3 rearrangement. For each sample, productive Simpson clonality was calculated by taking the square root of Simpson's diversity index across productive rearrangements. The clones in this table, taken by TCRdb from immuneACCESS, are in-frame only. Not every clone is retained; where verified, under half of the shortfall comes from an unresolved V gene, and the cause of the rest is unknown. That table is the source of V, J and clone size, and D and trimming were worked out from the DNA. Within this sample are roughly 86,000 clones, with about 80% of them counted one time only. The ten biggest clones cover around 5.8% of the sample.

Turning to this clone: There is no known antigen for this receptor. There are no base qualities to consult, and no much larger clone falls within one base.

The collaborating institutions used their own protocols to collect whole blood in K2EDTA tubes. For TCRbeta analysis, collaborators shipped samples as frozen whole blood, isolated PBMCs, or DNA extracted from either of those sample types. Results and caveats for the whole study, not just this receptor: The quantity of clinical and demographic metadata differed by source and by participant and was supplied without curation.

This receptor was taken from a man aged 55 to 69 with acute or convalescent COVID-19. Material: peripheral blood. Here the chain combines TRBV6-1 and TRBJ1-2; TRBD1 matches 7 bases in the middle. The DNA is TGTGCCAGCAGTGAAGGAGGGGGCGTAGGGACTAACTATGGCTACACCTTC. Its protein is CASSEGGGVGTNYGYTF.